The 12 T cell receptor beta chains below were found in one sample sequenced in a study of Ad26.COV2.S vaccination and SARS-CoV-2 variants. Treatment defined: some 20 received Ad26.COV2.S at low or high dose, single or two shots; roughly five received placebo; per-sample allocation not given. The study sampled participants on day 63 after the first vaccine or placebo injection. The table came from immunoSEQ multiplex PCR; TCRdb's copy has only in-frame clones and leaves some out. The repertoire includes around 350,000 clones, approximately 81% of them detected once, and around 3% sits in the top ten. The sequencing here drew on peripheral blood, taken in a trial of Ad26.COV2.S vaccine versus placebo. These receptor sequences come from a person aged 18-65 years who received the Ad26.COV2.S COVID-19 vaccine or a placebo.

The chain employs TRBV11-1 and TRBJ1-1; 8 nucleotides line up with TRBD1. V gave up 3 bases and J gave up 5 bases; unmatched junction bases: 8. The CDR3 has 15 residues. Germline V gene sequence: CDR1 SGHAT, CDR2 FQDESV (reference sequence). The CDR3 loop reads CASSFTTGEITEAFF. CDR3 nucleotide sequence: TGTGCCAGCAGCTTTACGACAGGGGAGATTACTGAAGCTTTCTTT. Looking up the rest from reference TRBV11-1 and TRBJ1-1 gives the full variable domain: EAEVAQSPRYKITEKSQAVAFWCDPISGHATLYWYRQILGQGPELLVQFQDESVVDDSQLPKDRFSAERLKGVDSTLKIQPAELGDSAMYLCASSFTTGEITEAFFGQGTRLTVV.

In this sample, this clone turned up a few times. This chain links TRBV3-1 (or the pseudogene TRBV3-2) with TRBJ1-2, with TRBD1 matching 8 bases. The germline V gene has CDR1 LGHDT and CDR2 YNNKEL (reference sequence). The trim removed 3 bases at V and 3 bases at J, leaving 0 bases unmatched. CDR3 length equals 13 residues. Written as DNA, the CDR3 is TGTGCCAGCAGCCAGACAGGGGACTATGGCTACACCTTC. It is translated as CASSQTGDYGYTF.

Turning to this clone: The identical CDR3 is also encoded by other nucleotide sequences in the sample. The gene calls are TRBV5-1 and TRBJ2-3, with D possibly TRBD2 on 6 matching bases. Deletions cut 5 bases from V and 1 base from J, with 8 bases between. The germline V gene encodes CDR1 SGHRS and CDR2 YFSETQ. The CDR3 has 13 residues. CDR3 DNA sequence: TGCGCCAGCAGTCCTAGCGGCACAGATACGCAGTATTTT. Protein sequence: CASSPSGTDTQYF.

The table lists this clone with a few counts. This chain joins TRBV6-1 and TRBJ1-1; D not resolved. The V end was cut by 8 bases, the J end by 1 base, with 14 bases between. The CDR3 is made up of 14 amino acids. Germline CDR1 and CDR2: MNHNS and SASEGT. CDR3 amino acids: CASQGISGNTEAFF. In DNA, the CDR3 is TGTGCCAGCCAAGGGATTTCGGGGAACACTGAAGCTTTCTTT.

V and J are TRBV19 and TRBJ2-7; 7 positions match TRBD1. The CDR3 is made up of 13 amino acids. After removal of 5 bases from V and 3 bases from J, the junction contained 4 bases not matched to a gene. Looked up from germline, CDR1 is LNHDA and CDR2 is SQIVND (reference sequence). CDR3 amino acids: CASSWTGGYEQYF. DNA for the CDR3: TGTGCCAGTAGTTGGACAGGCGGCTACGAGCAGTACTTC.

V is TRBV28 and J is TRBJ2-7; 9 bases agree with TRBD2. Germline V gives CDR1 MDHEN, CDR2 SYDVKM. Unmatched junction bases numbered 5, after V lost 6 bases and J lost 2 bases. CDR3 length equals 14 residues. The chain's CDR3 is CASSVAGVTYEQYF. CDR3 in DNA: TGTGCCAGCAGCGTAGCGGGAGTAACCTACGAGCAGTACTTC. Using reference TRBV28 and TRBJ2-7 for the parts outside the CDR3, the full variable domain is DVKVTQSSRYLVKRTGEKVFLECVQDMDHENMFWYRQDPGLGLRLIYFSYDVKMKEKGDIPEGYSVSREKKERFSLILESASTNQTSMYLCASSVAGVTYEQYFGPGTRLTVT.

The gene calls are TRBV4-1 and TRBJ2-3, with D unresolved. Germline V gives CDR1 MGHRA, CDR2 YSYEKL. Trimming pared 1 base from V and 2 bases from J, leaving 7 bases between. The CDR3 loop spans 14 amino acids. As DNA, the CDR3 is TGCGCCAGCAGCCAAGGGTCAAACACAGATACGCAGTATTTT. This gives the protein CASSQGSNTDTQYF.

For this clone: Other DNA sequences in the sample encode the same CDR3. The chain has TRBV19 and TRBJ1-3; tentative D call: TRBD1 (6 bases). V dropped 5 bases and J dropped 3 bases, with 11 bases sitting between them. The V gene's germline CDR1 is LNHDA and CDR2 SQIVND (reference sequence). This CDR3 is 14 amino acids long. The CDR3 is CASSLQGLGNTIYF. CDR3 DNA sequence: TGTGCCAGTAGTCTACAGGGTCTTGGAAACACCATATATTTT. Variable domain in full (rest from reference TRBV19 and TRBJ1-3): DGGITQSPKYLFRKEGQNVTLSCEQNLNHDAMYWYRQDPGQGLRLIYYSQIVNDFQKGDIAEGYSVSREKKESFPLTVTSAQKNPTAFYLCASSLQGLGNTIYFGEGSWLTVV.

This clone showed up just once. The V call is TRBV18, the J call TRBJ1-6; a possible D gene is TRBD1 (5 bases). V lost 0 bases and J 10 bases, leaving 16 bases between the germline ends. The CDR3 is 16 amino acids. Per germline, CDR1 KGHSH and CDR2 LQKENI. CDR3 sequence reads: CASSPPGRGRVSPLHF. CDR3 DNA: TGTGCCAGCTCACCACCGGGACGTGGACGGGTCTCACCCCTCCACTTT.

The CDR3 coding sequence is TGCGCCAGCGGTGCCGGACAGGCACACCACGAGCAGTACTTC. It yields the protein CASGAGQAHHEQYF. This chain links TRBV5-1 with TRBJ2-7; 7 bases align to TRBD1. The V gene's germline CDR1 is SGHRS and CDR2 YFSETQ. Unmatched junction bases numbered 12, after V lost 7 bases and J lost 5 bases. The CDR3 runs 14 residues.

The chain has TRBV18 and TRBJ1-1; no clear D gene. Trimming shortened V by 3 bases and J by 1 base, and 9 bases separated the two germline ends. Germline lookup yields CDR1 KGHSH and CDR2 LQKENI. The CDR3 consists of 14 residues. The CDR3 spells CASSPLEGNTEAFF. DNA of the CDR3: TGTGCCAGCTCACCTCTCGAAGGGAACACTGAAGCTTTCTTT.

V usage is TRBV19 and J usage is TRBJ2-5; 16 bases are a match to TRBD2. The V and J ends lost 4 bases and 5 bases, in that order; junction bases with no gene match: 10. This CDR3 has 18 amino acids. Germline V gene sequence: CDR1 LNHDA, CDR2 SQIVND (reference sequence). DNA of the CDR3: TGTGCCAGTAGTAGGGGACTAGCGGGAGGGAGGGGAGGTGAGACCCAGTACTTC. It codes for CASSRGLAGGRGGETQYF.